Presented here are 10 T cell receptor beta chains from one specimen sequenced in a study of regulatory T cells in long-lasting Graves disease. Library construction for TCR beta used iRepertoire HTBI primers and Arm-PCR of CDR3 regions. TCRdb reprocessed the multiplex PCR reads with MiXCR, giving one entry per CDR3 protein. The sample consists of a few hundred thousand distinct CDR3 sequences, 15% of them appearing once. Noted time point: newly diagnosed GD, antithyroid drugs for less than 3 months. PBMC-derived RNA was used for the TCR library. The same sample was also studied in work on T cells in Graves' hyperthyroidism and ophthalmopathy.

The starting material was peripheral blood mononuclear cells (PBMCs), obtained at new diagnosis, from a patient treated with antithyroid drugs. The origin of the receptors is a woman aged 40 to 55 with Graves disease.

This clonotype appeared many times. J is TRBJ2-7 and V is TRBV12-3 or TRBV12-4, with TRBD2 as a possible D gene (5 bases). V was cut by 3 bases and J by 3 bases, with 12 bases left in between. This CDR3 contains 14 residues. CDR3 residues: CASSLRGLSYEQYF. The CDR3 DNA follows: TGTGCCAGCAGTTTGAGAGGGTTGAGCTACGAGCAGTACTTC.

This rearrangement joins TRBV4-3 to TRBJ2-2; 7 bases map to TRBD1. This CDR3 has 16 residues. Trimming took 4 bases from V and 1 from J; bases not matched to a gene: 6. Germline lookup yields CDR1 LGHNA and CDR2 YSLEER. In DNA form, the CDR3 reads TGCGCCAGCAGCCCTACAGGGGTCGGGAACACCGGGGAGCTGTTTTTT. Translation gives CASSPTGVGNTGELFF.

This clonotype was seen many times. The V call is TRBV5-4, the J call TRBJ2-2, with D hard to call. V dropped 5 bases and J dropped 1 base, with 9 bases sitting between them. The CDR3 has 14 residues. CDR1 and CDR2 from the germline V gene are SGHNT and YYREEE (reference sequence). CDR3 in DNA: TGTGCCAGCAGTTTGTGGCGGAACACCGGGGAGCTGTTTTTT. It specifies CASSLWRNTGELFF.

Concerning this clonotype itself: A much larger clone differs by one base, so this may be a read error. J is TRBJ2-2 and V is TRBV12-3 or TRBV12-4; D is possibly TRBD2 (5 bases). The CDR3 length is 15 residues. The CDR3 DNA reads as TGTGCCAGCAGTCTCTCTGCCTCGAACACCGGGGAGCTGGTTTTT. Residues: CASSLSASNTGELVF.

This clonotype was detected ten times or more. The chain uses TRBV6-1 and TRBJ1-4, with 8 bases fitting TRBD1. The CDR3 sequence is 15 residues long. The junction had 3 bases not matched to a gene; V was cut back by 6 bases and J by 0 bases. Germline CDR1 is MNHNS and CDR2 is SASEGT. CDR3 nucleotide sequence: TGTGCCAGCAGAGAACAGGGGGCAACTAATGAAAAACTGTTTTTT. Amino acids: CASREQGATNEKLFF.

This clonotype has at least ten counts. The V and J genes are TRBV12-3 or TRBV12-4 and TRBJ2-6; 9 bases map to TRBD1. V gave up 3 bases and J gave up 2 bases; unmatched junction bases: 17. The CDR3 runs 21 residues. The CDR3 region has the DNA TGTGCCAGCAGTTTTAGCCTTGGCCAAGGACAGGGGAGAACTGGGGCCAACGTCCTGACTTTC. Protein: CASSFSLGQGQGRTGANVLTF.

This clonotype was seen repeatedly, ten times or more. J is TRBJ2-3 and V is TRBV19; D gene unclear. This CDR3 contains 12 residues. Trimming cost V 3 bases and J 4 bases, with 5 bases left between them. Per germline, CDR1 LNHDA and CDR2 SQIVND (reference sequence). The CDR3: CASSIIADTQYF. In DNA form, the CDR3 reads TGTGCCAGTAGTATCATTGCAGATACGCAGTATTTT.

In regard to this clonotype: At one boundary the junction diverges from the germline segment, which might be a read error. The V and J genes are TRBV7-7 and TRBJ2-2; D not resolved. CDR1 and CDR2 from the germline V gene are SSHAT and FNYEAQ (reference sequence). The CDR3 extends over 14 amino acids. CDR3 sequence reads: CASSLITGTGELFF. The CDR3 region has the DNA TGTGCTAGCAGCTTAATAACGGGCACCGGGGAGCTGTTTTTT.

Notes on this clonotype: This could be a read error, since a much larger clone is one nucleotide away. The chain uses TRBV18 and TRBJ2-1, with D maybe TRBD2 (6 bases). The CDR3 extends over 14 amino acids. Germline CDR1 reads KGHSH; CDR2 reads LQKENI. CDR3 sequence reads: CASSPGGANNEQLF. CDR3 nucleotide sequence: TGTGCCAGCTCACCTGGAGGGGCTAACAATGAGCAGCTCTTC.

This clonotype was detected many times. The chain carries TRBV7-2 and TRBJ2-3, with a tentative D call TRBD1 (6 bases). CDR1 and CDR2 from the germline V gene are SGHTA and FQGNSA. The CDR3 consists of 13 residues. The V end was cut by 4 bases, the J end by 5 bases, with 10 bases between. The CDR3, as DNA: TGTGCCAGCAGCTACAGGGAAGGAGATACGCAGTATTTT. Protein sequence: CASSYREGDTQYF.